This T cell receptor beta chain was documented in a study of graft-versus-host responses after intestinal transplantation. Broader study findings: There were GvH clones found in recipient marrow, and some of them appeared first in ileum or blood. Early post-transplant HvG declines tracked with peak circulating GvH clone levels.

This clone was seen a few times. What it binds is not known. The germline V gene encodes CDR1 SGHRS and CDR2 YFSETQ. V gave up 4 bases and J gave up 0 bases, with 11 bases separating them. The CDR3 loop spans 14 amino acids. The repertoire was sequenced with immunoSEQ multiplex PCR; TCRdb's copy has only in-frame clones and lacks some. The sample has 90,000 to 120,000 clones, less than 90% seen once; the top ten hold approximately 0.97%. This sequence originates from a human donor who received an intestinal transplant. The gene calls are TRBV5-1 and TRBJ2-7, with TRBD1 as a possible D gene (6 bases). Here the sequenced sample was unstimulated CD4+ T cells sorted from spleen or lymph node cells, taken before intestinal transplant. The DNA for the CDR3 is TGCGCCAGCAGCACCGACAGGATCTCCTACGAGCAGTACTTC. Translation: CASSTDRISYEQYF.